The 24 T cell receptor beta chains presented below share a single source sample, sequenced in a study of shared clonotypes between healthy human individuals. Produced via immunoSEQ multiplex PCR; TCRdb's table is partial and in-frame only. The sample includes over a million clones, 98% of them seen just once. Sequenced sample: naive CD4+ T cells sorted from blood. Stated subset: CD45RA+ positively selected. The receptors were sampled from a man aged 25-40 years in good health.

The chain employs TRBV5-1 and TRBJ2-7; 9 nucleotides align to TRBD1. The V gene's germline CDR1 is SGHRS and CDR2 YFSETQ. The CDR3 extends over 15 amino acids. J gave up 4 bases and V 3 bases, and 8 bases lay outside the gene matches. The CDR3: CASSSGTGREYEQYF. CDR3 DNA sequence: TGCGCCAGCAGCTCCGGGACAGGGAGGGAGTACGAGCAGTACTTC.

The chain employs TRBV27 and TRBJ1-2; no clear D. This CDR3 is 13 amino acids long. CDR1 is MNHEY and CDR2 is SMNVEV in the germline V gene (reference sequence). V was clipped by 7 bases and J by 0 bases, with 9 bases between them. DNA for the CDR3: TGTGCCAGCAAAGAGGCGCCTAACTATGGCTACACCTTC. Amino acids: CASKEAPNYGYTF.

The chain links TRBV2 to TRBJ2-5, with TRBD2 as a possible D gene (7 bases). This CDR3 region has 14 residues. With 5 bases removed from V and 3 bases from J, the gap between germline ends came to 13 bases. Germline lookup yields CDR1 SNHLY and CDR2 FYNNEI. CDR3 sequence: CASSRQGREETQYF. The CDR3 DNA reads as TGTGCCAGCAGTAGGCAGGGGAGGGAAGAGACCCAGTACTTC.

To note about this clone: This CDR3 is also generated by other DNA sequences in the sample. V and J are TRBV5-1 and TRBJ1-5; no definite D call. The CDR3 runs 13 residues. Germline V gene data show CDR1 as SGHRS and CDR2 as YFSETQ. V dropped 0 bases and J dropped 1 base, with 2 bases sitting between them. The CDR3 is CASSLESNQPQHF. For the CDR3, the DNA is TGCGCCAGCAGCTTGGAAAGCAATCAGCCCCAGCATTTT.

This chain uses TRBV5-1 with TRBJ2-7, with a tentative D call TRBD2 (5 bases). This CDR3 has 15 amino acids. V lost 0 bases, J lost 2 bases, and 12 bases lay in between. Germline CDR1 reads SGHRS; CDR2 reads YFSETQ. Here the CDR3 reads CASSLGEGVPYEQYF. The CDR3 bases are TGCGCCAGCAGCTTGGGCGAGGGTGTTCCCTACGAGCAGTACTTC. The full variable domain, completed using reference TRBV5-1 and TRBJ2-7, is KAGVTQTPRYLIKTRGQQVTLSCSPISGHRSVSWYQQTPGQGLQFLFEYFSETQRNKGNFPGRFSGRQFSNSRSEMNVSTLELGDSALYLCASSLGEGVPYEQYFGPGTRLTVT.

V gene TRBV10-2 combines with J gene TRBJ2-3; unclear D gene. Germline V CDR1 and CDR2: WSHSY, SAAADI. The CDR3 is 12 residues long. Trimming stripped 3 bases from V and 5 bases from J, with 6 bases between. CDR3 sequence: CASSEHRDTQYF. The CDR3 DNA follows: TGCGCCAGCAGTGAACACAGAGATACGCAGTATTTT.

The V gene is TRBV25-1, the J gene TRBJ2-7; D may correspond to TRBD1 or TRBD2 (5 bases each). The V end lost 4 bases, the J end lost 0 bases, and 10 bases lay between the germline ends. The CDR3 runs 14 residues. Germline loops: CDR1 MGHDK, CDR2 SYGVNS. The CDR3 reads CASSAGRSSYEQYF. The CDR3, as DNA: TGTGCCAGCAGTGCGGGACGCAGCTCCTACGAGCAGTACTTC.

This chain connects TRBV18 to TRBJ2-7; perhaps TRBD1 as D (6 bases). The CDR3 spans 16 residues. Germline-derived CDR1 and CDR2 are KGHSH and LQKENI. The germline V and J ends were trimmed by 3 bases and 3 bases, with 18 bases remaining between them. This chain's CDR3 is CASSPFTGLGNYEQYF. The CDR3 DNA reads TGTGCCAGCTCACCTTTCACAGGGTTGGGGAACTACGAGCAGTACTTC.

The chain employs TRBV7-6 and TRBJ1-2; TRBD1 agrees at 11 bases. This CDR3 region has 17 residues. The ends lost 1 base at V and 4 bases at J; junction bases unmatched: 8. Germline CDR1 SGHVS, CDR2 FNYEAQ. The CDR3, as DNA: TGTGCCAGCAGCTTAGGGACAGGGGGCACCGCAGGCTATGGCTACACCTTC. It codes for CASSLGTGGTAGYGYTF.

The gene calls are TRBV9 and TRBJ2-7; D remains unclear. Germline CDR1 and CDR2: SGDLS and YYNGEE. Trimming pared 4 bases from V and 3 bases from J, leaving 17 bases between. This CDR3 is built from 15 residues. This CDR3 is CASSQLTNELYEQYF. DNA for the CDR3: TGTGCCAGCAGCCAGCTGACCAATGAGCTCTACGAGCAGTACTTC.

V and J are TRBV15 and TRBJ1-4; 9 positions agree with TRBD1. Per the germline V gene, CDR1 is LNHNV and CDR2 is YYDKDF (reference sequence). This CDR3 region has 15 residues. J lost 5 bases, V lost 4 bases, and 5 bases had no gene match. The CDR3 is CATSISGTGNEKLFF. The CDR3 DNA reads TGTGCCACCAGCATTTCCGGGACAGGGAATGAAAAACTGTTTTTT. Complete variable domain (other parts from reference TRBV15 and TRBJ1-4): DAMVIQNPRYQVTQFGKPVTLSCSQTLNHNVMYWYQQKSSQAPKLLFHYYDKDFNNEADTPDNFQSRRPNTSFCFLDIRSPGLGDTAMYLCATSISGTGNEKLFFGSGTQLSVL.

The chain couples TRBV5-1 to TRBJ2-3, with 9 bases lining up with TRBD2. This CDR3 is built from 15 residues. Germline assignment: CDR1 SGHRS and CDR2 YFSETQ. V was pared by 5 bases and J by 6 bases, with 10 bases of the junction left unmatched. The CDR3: CASRRSGSTGDTQYF. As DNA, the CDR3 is TGCGCCAGCAGGCGTAGCGGGAGCACCGGGGATACGCAGTATTTT.

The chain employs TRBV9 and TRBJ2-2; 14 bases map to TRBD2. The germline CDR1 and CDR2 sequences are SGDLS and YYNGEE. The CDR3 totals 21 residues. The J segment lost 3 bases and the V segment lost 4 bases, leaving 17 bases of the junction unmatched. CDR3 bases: TGTGCCAGCAGCCCAAAGGGAGGGGGACTAGCGGGAGCGAGAGACACCGGGGAGCTGTTTTTT. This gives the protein CASSPKGGGLAGARDTGELFF.

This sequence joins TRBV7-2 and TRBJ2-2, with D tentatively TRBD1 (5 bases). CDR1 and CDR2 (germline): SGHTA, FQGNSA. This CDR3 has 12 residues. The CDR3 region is CSGARNTGELFF. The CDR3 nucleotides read TGTTCTGGGGCCCGGAACACCGGGGAGCTGTTTTTT.

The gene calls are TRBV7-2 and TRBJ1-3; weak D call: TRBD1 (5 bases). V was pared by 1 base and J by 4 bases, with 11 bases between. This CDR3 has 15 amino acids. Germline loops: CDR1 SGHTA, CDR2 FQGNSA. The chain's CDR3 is CASSLGPSGGNTIYF. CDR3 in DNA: TGTGCCAGCAGCTTAGGACCCTCAGGGGGAAACACCATATATTTT. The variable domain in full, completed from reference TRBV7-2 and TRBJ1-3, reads GAGVSQSPSNKVTEKGKDVELRCDPISGHTALYWYRQSLGQGLEFLIYFQGNSAPDKSGLPSDRFSAERTGGSVSTLTIQRTQQEDSAVYLCASSLGPSGGNTIYFGEGSWLTVV.

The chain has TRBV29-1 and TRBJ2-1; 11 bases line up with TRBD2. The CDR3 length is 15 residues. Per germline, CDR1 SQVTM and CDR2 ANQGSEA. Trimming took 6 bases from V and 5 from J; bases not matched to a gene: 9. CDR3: CSVVVGTSGDNEQFF. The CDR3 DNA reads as TGCAGCGTCGTGGTGGGGACTAGCGGAGACAATGAGCAGTTCTTC.

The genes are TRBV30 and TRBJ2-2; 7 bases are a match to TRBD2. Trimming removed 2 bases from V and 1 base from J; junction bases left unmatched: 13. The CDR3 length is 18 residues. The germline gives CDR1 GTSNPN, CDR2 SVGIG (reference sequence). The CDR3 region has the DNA TGTGCCTGGAGTCCCACCCCTCCCGGGACTATGAACACCGGGGAGCTGTTTTTT. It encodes CAWSPTPPGTMNTGELFF.

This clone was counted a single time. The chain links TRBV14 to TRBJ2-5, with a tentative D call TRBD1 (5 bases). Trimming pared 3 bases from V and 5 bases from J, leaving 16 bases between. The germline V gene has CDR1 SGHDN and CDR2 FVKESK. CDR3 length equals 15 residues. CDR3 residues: CASSQRQGLGETQYF. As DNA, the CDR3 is TGTGCCAGCAGCCAGCGTCAGGGCTTAGGGGAGACCCAGTACTTC.

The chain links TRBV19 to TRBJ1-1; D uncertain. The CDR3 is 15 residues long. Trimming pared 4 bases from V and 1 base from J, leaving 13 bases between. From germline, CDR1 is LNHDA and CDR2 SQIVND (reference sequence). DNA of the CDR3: TGTGCCAGTAGTACCCCAACTCGGGGGAACACTGAAGCTTTCTTT. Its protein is CASSTPTRGNTEAFF.

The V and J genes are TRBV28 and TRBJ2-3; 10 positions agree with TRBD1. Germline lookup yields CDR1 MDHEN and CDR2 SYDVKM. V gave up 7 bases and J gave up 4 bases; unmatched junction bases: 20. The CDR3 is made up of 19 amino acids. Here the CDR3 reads CASNTAGTGAVGAADTQYF. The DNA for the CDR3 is TGTGCCAGCAATACCGCCGGGACAGGGGCAGTCGGGGCTGCAGATACGCAGTATTTT.

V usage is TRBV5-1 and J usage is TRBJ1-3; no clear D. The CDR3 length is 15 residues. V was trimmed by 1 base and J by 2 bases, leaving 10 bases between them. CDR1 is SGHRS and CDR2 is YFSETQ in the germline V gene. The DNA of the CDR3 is TGCGCCAGCAGCTTGTCCCTCGGCACTGGAAACACCATATATTTT. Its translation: CASSLSLGTGNTIYF.

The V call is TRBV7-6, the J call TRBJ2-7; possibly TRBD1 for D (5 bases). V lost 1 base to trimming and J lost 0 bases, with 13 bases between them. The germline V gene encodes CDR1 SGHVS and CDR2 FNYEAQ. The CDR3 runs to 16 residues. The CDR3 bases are TGTGCCAGCAGCTTAGGGGGCACTATAGCCTCCTACGAGCAGTACTTC. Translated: CASSLGGTIASYEQYF.

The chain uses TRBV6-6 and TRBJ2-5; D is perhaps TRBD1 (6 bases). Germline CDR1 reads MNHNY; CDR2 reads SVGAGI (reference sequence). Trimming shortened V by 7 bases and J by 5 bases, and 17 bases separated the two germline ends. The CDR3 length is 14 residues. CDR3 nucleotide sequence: TGTGCCAGCAACATGGGACATTTCGGGGAGACCCAGTACTTC. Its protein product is CASNMGHFGETQYF.

In nucleotides, the CDR3 is TGTGCCTGGAGTGTACCGGTACTAGCGGGAGGGTCTCGCACAGATACGCAGTATTTT. Translating gives CAWSVPVLAGGSRTDTQYF. V and J are TRBV30 and TRBJ2-3, with 13 bases aligning to TRBD2. The CDR3 spans 19 residues. V trimming: 0 bases; J trimming: 1 base; junction bases outside the gene matches: 10. The germline V gene encodes CDR1 GTSNPN and CDR2 SVGIG (reference sequence).